This TCR beta chain was documented in a study of CD8 T cells in Susac syndrome. The CDR3 is made up of 14 amino acids. The V and J ends lost 3 bases and 4 bases, in that order; junction bases with no gene match: 7. Germline lookup yields CDR1 SGDLS and CDR2 YYNGEE. With random hexamers, roughly 0.45 to 1 ug RNA was reverse transcribed. TCRdb fed the immunoSEQ multiplex PCR reads into MiXCR, producing one record per CDR3 protein. The sample holds more than 70,000 distinct CDR3 sequences; roughly 90% are singletons and the top ten take just over 0.5%. What was sequenced was CD8+ T cells from PBMCs. This clonotype originated in a human donor with multiple sclerosis. The rearrangement uses TRBV9 and TRBJ2-7; 7 positions match TRBD1. CDR3 region: CASSARDSSYEQYF. The CDR3 coding sequence is TGTGCCAGCAGCGCCCGGGACAGCTCATACGAGCAGTACTTC.